This T cell receptor beta chain was documented in a study of T cell responses to AZD1222 COVID-19 vaccine (dated by TCRdb to the early 2020s). For context, the study as a whole: AZD1222 recipients given second doses at about 4 weeks or at about 12 weeks were pooled, since spike-specific TCR depth and breadth were not found to differ between the two schedules. TCR sequencing was performed for over 230 trial participants, of whom roughly 200 were given two doses of AZD1222 and around 26 were given two doses of MenACWY control vaccine. Trial participants were enrolled by age into subgroups of 18-55, 56-69 and 70-plus years, and around 150, 28 and 57 TCR-sequenced participants, respectively, were included in these subgroups.

Study-wide findings and limitations: The vaccine-associated CD4 TCRs covered the entire spike protein, and the dominant responses fell in regions 160-218 and 743-854. Only five or six AZD1222 recipients were SARS-CoV-2 seropositive at baseline, limiting conclusions about previously exposed vaccinees. Because no day 14 peak-response samples were available, the repertoires could be characterized only after the peak T cell response. The 56-69-year group was small, and its depth increase did not reach significance, likely because of low power. Participants were mostly white British and included more females than males, and it was suggested by the authors that clonal diversity may have been underestimated. Nearly half of unique spike-specific TCRs reportedly recognized epitopes outside regions mutated in the B.1.351 and B.1.1.7 variants. Spike-specific TCR breadth and depth rose significantly after two AZD1222 doses compared with day 0 and with MenACWY recipients.

In light of the paper, this sample's time point label describes: baseline before first vaccination. Vaccinee samples were obtained from the UK trials COV001 and COV002, which included a single-blind randomized controlled phase 2/3 trial of AZD1222 (ChAdOx1 nCoV-19) in healthy adults. For TCRbeta chain sequencing, PBMC samples were collected from trial participants at day 0 and at day 28 after the second dose. In the case of this clone: The target of this receptor is not known. There are no base qualities to consult, and no much larger clone falls within one base.

The CDR3 regions of human TCRbeta chains were analyzed by immunosequencing. Processing in the source paper ran as follows. TCRs in the repertoires were compared against a reference library of SARS-CoV-2-specific TCRs that had been generated with the MIRA antigen-specificity platform. Breadth was defined as the fraction of unique TCRs that were SARS-CoV-2-associated, and depth was defined as the fraction of total T cells that were SARS-CoV-2-associated. Using the MIRA data, each spike-specific TCR was mapped to the spike region that the TCR reacts to and placed in a CD4 or CD8 class. Log10-transformed breadth and depth values were compared by one-way ANOVA with Sidak's multiple comparisons tests. TCRdb stores this immuneACCESS table with in-frame sequences only. Part of the clones is absent; in the studies checked, under half of the shortfall reflects unresolved V genes, and no reason is known for the rest. The DNA gave D and trimming, while V, J and clone size come from that table. This sample is represented by 110,000 or so clones; 85% to 90% of them were singletons. About 3% of the sample comes from the top ten.

The clonotype comes from an adult in good health. Sequenced material: peripheral blood, taken on day 0 of AZD1222 vaccination.

The CDR3 protein sequence reads: CASRLLYEQYF. The nucleotide sequence reads as follows: TGTGCCAGCAGACTCCTCTACGAGCAGTACTTC. The chain joins TRBV6-5 to TRBJ2-7, with no confidently assigned D gene. The germline ends are 6 bases apart after V is trimmed by 6 bases and J by 3 bases. From the cysteine up to the phenylalanine, the CDR3 has a length of 11 residues. Kept here is only the CDR3 DNA, which spans 33 bases and is read in frame from base 1. Reading the germline V gene gives CDR1 MNHEY and CDR2 SVGAGI.